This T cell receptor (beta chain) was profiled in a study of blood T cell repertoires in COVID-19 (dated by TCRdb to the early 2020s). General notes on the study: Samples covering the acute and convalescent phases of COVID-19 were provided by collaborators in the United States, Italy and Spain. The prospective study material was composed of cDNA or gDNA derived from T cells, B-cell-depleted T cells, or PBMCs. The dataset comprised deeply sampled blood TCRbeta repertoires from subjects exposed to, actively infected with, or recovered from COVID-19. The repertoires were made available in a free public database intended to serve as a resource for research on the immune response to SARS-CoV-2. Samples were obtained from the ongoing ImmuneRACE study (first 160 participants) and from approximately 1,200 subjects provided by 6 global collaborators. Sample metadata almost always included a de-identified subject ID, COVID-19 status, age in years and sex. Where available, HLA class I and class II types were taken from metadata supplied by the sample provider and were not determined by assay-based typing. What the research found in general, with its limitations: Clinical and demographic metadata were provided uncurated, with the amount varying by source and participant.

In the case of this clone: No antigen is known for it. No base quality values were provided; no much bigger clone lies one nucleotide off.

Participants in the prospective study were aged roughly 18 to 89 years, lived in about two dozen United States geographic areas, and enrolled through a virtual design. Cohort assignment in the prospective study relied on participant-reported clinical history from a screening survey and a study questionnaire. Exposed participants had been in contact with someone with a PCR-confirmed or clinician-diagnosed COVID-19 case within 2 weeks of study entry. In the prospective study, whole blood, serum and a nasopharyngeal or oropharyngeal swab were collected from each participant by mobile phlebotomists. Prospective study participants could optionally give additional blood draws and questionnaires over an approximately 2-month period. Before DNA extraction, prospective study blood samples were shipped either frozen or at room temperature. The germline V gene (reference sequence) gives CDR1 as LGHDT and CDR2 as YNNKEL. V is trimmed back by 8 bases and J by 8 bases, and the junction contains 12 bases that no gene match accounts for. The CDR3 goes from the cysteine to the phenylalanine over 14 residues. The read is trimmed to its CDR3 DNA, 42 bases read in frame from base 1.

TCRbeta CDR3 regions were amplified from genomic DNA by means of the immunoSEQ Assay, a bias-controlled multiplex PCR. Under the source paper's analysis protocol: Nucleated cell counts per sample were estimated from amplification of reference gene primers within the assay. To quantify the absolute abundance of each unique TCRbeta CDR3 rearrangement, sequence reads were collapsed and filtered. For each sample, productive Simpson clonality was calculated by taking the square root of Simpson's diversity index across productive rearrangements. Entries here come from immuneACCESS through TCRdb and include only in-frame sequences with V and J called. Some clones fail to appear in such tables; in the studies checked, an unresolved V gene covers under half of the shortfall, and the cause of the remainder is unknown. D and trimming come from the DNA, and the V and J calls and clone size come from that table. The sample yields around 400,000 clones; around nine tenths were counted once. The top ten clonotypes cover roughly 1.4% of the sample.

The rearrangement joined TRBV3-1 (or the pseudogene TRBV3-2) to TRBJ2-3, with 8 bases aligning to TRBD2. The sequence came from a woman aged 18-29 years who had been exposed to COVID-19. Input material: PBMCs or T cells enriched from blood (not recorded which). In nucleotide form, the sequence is TGTGCCAGCGGGACCAGCGGGAGCGGCGGTACGCAGTATTTT. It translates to CASGTSGSGGTQYF.